The entry that follows covers one T cell receptor (beta chain) sequence. V lost 8 bases to trimming and J lost 1 base; unmatched junction nucleotides: 9. Germline V CDR1 and CDR2: SEHNR, FQNEAQ (reference sequence). CDR3 size: 16 residues. The sample comes from a study of blood T cells in healthy people across ages. The wider study: Every two T cells gave about one barcoded beta molecule via template switching.

Primed by a sample-barcoded 5' primer and a J-beta primer mix, a second PCR proceeded for about 6 to 11 cycles. TCRdb re-called the 5' RACE reads through MiXCR, storing one row per CDR3 protein. The sample includes roughly 1,500,000 distinct CDR3 sequences, about 40% of them seen just once. The specimen was blood. This sequence was found in a woman younger than 35 in good health. This chain connects TRBV7-9 to TRBJ2-3; 10 positions match TRBD1. This chain's CDR3 is CASEEYGTGGTDTQYF. CDR3 DNA sequence: TGTGCCAGCGAAGAATACGGGACAGGGGGCACAGATACGCAGTATTTT.